This TCR beta chain was documented in a study of shared clonotypes between healthy human individuals. Terminally differentiated effector memory CD45RA+ cells were excluded from the naive CD8 cells, which were CD45RO-negative and positively selected for CCR7. The method was immunoSEQ multiplex PCR; TCRdb's version includes in-frame clones alone and lacks a portion of them. Among 2 million to 2.5 million clones listed, about 95% were seen once. The study's findings and limits: Sequencing depth was expected to influence donor clonotype sharing. The sole specimen, blood, was sampled, and tissue repertoires likely differ.

Germline V gene lookup returns CDR1 LNHNV and CDR2 YYDKDF (reference sequence). The CDR3 has 13 residues. V lost 0 bases, J lost 8 bases, and 10 bases lay in between. In the case of this clone: What it binds is unknown.

The chain recombines TRBV15 with TRBJ1-1; D is undetermined. Sample: naive CD8+ T cells sorted from blood. This TCR was sampled from a man aged 18 to 35 in good health. This CDR3 is CATSRDRGWEAFF. CDR3 DNA: TGTGCCACCAGCAGAGATCGGGGATGGGAAGCTTTCTTT.